Listed below are T cell receptor beta chains from one sample, sequenced in a study of blood T cell repertoires in COVID-19. Here immunoSEQ multiplex PCR was the method, and the copy in TCRdb shows in-frame clones only, minus some. Counted here are 200,000 or so clones, 80% to 90% occurring once; the ten biggest clones make up 0.75% to 0.9%. Sequencing used peripheral blood. The receptor source for this set is a woman aged 65 to 85 with acute or convalescent COVID-19. Both conserved end residues are part of each CDR3. A D gene is named only where the DNA matches it firmly. Size values are once, few and many counts, or a class for expanded clones, and some rows have none.

TRBV19	NA	NA	TRBJ1-2	TGTGCCTCGTCCCGCGGAGCGTCCTCTGGCTACACCTTC	CASSRGASSGYTF
TRBV18	NA	NA	TRBJ1-5	TGTGCCAGCTCACCAGTCGAGGATCGTCAGCCCCAGCATTTT	CASSPVEDRQPQHF
TRBV4-3	NA	NA	TRBJ2-1	TGCGCCAGCAGCCAAGATATGGGGAGACGGTTGGGTGAGCAGTTCTTC	CASSQDMGRRLGEQFF
TRBV19	NA	NA	TRBJ1-5	TGTGCCAGTAGTCTGGGGGGGAGGGCTAGCAATCAGCCCCAGCATTTT	CASSLGGRASNQPQHF
TRBV11-3	TRBD1	NA	TRBJ2-7	TGTGCCAGCAGTCCCGCCTGGACAGGCTACGAGCAGTACTTC	CASSPAWTGYEQYF
TRBV7-2	NA	NA	TRBJ1-2	TGTGCCAGCAGTTGGCAGGGGGGCTACACCTTC	CASSWQGGYTF
TRBV19	NA	NA	TRBJ2-2	TGTGCCAGTAGTAAACGGACTGTCGACTGGTTACTGTTTTTT	CASSKRTVDWLLFF
TRBV5-1	TRBD2	NA	TRBJ2-3	TGCGCCAGCAGCTTGACGCAGGGACTAGAGGCTACGCAGTATTTT	CASSLTQGLEATQYF
TRBV7-2	NA	NA	TRBJ2-7	TGTGCCAGCAGCTTAACTGCGGGGCCCTCCTACGAGCAGTACTTC	CASSLTAGPSYEQYF
TRBV5-1	NA	NA	TRBJ1-6	TGCGCCAGCAGTTTCGGAGGTTTAAGGGTGGAGCATTCACCCCTCCACTTT	CASSFGGLRVEHSPLHF
TRBV15	NA	NA	TRBJ2-5	TGTGCCACCAGCAGAGATCGGAGGGGGGGCCGAGAGACCCAGTACTTC	CATSRDRRGGRETQYF
TRBV18	NA	few	TRBJ1-4	TGTGCCAGCTCACCAGACAGACGCAATGAAAAACTGTTTTTT	CASSPDRRNEKLFF
TRBV6-7	TRBD2	NA	TRBJ2-5	TGTGCCAGCAGTCCACCGGGACTAGCGATGGGGGGAGAGACCCAGTACTTC	CASSPPGLAMGGETQYF
TRBV10-2	TRBD1	NA	TRBJ1-5	TGCGCCAGCAGTGAGCGACAGGGGGTAAATCAGCCCCAGCATTTT	CASSERQGVNQPQHF
TRBV3-1/TRBV3-2	TRBD1	NA	TRBJ1-1	TGTGCCAGCAGCCAATTTGACAGGGCGGGAGCTTTCTTT	CASSQFDRAGAFF
TRBV7-2	TRBD1	NA	TRBJ2-7	TGTGCCAGCAGCGGGACAGGGGCATACGAGCAGTACTTC	CASSGTGAYEQYF
TRBV7-9	NA	few	TRBJ1-2	TGTGCCAGCAGCGCCGAGTCTAACTATGGCTACACCTTC	CASSAESNYGYTF
TRBV29-1	NA	NA	TRBJ1-1	TGCAGCGTCTATACGGGTGGCACTGAAGCTTTCTTT	CSVYTGGTEAFF
TRBV6-5	NA	NA	TRBJ1-6	TGTGCCAGCAGTAGAATTAGCTCCTATAATTCACCCCTCCACTTT	CASSRISSYNSPLHF
TRBV3-1/TRBV3-2	TRBD1	NA	TRBJ1-2	TGTGCCAGCAGCCAAGGAGGGGGCGCGGTTGGCTACACCTTC	CASSQGGGAVGYTF
TRBV18	NA	few	TRBJ2-5	TGTGCCAGCTCACCATCCAGGCAAGAGACCCAGTACTTC	CASSPSRQETQYF
TRBV27	TRBD1	NA	TRBJ1-3	TGTGCCAGCAGTCGGACCTCACAGGGGGCTGGAAACACCATATATTTT	CASSRTSQGAGNTIYF
TRBV28	NA	few	TRBJ1-4	TGTGCCAGCACAGGGACAACTAATGAAAAACTGTTTTTT	CASTGTTNEKLFF